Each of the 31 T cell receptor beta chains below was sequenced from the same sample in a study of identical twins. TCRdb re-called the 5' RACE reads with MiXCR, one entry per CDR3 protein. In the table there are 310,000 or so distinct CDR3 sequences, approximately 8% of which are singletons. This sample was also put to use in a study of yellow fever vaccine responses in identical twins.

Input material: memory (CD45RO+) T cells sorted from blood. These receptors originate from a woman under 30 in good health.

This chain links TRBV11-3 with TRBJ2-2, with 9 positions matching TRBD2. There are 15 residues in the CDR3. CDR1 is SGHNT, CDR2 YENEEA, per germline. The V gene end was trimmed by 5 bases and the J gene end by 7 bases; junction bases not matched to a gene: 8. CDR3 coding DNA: TGTGCCAGCAGCCTTTTAGCGGGAGCGAACGGGGAGCTGTTTTTT. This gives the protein CASSLLAGANGELFF.

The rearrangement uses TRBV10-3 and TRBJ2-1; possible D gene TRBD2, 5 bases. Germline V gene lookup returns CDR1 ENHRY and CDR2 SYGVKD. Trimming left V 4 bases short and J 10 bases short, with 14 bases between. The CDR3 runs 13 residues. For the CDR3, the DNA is TGTGCCATCAGTGGCTCGACTAATGGCGAGCAGTTCTTC. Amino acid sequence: CAISGSTNGEQFF.

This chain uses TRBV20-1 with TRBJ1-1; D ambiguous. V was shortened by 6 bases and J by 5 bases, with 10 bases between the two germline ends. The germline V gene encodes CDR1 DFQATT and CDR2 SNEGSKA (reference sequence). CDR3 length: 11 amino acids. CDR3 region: CSALRRTEAFF. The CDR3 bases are TGCAGTGCCCTCAGGAGAACTGAAGCTTTCTTT.

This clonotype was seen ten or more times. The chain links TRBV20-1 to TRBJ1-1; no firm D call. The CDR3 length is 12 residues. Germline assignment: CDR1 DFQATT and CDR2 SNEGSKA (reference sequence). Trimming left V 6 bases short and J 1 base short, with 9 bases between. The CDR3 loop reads CSARRANTEAFF. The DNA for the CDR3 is TGCAGTGCACGACGGGCGAACACTGAAGCTTTCTTT.

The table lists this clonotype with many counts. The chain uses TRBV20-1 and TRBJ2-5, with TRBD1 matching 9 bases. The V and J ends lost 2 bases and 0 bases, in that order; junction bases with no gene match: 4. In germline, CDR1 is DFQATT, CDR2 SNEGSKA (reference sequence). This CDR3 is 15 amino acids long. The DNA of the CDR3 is TGCAGTGCTAGAAGGACAGGGGATTACCAAGAGACCCAGTACTTC. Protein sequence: CSARRTGDYQETQYF.

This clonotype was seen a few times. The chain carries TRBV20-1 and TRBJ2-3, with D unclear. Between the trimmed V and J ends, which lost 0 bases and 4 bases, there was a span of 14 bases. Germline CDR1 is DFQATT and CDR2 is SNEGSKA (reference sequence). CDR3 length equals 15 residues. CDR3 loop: CSARDPGRGADTQYF. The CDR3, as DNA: TGCAGTGCTAGAGATCCAGGACGTGGGGCAGATACGCAGTATTTT.

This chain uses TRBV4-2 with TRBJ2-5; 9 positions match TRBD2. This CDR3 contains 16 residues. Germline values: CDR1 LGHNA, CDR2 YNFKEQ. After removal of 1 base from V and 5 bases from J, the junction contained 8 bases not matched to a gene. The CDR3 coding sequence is TGTGCCAGCAGCCAAGCTGAAGCGGGAGGAGGGGAGACCCAGTACTTC. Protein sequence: CASSQAEAGGGETQYF.

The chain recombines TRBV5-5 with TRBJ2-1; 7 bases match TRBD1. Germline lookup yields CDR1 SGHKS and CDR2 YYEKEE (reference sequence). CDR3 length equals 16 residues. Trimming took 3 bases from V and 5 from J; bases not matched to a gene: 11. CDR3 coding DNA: TGTGCCAGCAGCTCCCCGCCTGACAGGGACAACAATGAGCAGTTCTTC. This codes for CASSSPPDRDNNEQFF. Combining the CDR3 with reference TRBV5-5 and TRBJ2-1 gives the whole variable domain DAGVTQSPTHLIKTRGQQVTLRCSPISGHKSVSWYQQVLGQGPQFIFQYYEKEERGRGNFPDRFSARQFPNYSSELNVNALLLGDSALYLCASSSPPDRDNNEQFFGPGTRLTVL.

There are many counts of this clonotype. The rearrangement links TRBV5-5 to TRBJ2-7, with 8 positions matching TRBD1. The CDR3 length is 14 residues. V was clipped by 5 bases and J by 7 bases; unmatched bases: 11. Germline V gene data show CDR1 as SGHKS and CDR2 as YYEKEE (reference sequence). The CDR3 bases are TGTGCCAGCAGTCGCGGACAGGGCTGGAAAGAGCAGTACTTC. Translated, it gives CASSRGQGWKEQYF.

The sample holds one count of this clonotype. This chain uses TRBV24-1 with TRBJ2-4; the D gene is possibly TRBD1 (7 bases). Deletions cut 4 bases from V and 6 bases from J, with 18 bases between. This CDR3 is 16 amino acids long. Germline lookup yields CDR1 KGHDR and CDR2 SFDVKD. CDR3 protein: CATSDGGGQGGNIQYF. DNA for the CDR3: TGTGCCACCAGTGACGGTGGGGGGCAGGGGGGAAACATTCAGTACTTC.

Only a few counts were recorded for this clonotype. As DNA, the CDR3 is TGCAGCGTCAAGGATACGACGGGTACTAATGAAAAACTGTTTTTT. It translates to CSVKDTTGTNEKLFF. This chain uses TRBV29-1 with TRBJ1-4; no firm D call. Germline CDR1 is SQVTM and CDR2 is ANQGSEA. CDR3 length: 15 amino acids. Trimming shortened V by 6 bases and J by 2 bases, and 16 bases separated the two germline ends.

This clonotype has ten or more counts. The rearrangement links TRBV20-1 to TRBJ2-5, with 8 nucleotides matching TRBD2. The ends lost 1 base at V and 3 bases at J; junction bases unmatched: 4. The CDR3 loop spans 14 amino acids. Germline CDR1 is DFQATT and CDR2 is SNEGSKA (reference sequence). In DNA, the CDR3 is TGCAGTGCTAGAGCCGGGGGGGCAGAAGAGACCCAGTACTTC. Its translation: CSARAGGAEETQYF.

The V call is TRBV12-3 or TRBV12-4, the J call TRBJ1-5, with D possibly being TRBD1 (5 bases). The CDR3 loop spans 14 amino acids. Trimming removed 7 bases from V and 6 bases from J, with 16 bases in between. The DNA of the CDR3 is TGTGCCAGCACTAACTCGGGGGGTTCTCAGCCCCAGCATTTT. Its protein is CASTNSGGSQPQHF.

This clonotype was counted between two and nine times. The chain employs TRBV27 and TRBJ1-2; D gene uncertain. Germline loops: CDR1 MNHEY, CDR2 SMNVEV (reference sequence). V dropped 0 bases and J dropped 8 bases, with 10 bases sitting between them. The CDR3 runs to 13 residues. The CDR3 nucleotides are TGTGCCAGCAGTTTATCGAGGACGGAAGGCTACACCTTC. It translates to CASSLSRTEGYTF.

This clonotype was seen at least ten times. The CDR3 region has the DNA TGTGCCAGCAGCCACCCGAACGGGGAGCTGTTTTTT. Translation gives CASSHPNGELFF. The chain employs TRBV3-1 and TRBJ2-2; D is undetermined. Germline V gene lookup returns CDR1 LGHDT and CDR2 YNNKEL (reference sequence). Trimming left V 3 bases short and J 7 bases short, with 6 bases between. The CDR3 is made up of 12 amino acids. Filled out from reference TRBV3-1 and TRBJ2-2, the complete variable domain reads DTAVSQTPKYLVTQMGNDKSIKCEQNLGHDTMYWYKQDSKKFLKIMFSYNNKELIINETVPNRFSPKSPDKAHLNLHINSLELGDSAVYFCASSHPNGELFFGEGSRLTVL.

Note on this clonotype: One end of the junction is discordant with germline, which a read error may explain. The CDR3 sequence: CASSRQGATNEILFF. CDR3 nucleotides: TGTGCCAGTAGTCGACAGGGGGCAACTAATGAAATACTGTTTTTT. The V call is TRBV19, the J call TRBJ1-4, with TRBD1 matching 10 bases. This CDR3 contains 15 residues. The V gene's germline CDR1 is LNHDA and CDR2 SQIVND (reference sequence).

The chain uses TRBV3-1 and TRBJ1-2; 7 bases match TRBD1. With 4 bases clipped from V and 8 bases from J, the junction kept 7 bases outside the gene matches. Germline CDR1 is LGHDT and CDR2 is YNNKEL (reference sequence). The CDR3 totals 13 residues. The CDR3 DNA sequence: TGTGCCAGCAGCCGAACAGGGGAAAGGGGCTACACCTTC. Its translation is CASSRTGERGYTF.

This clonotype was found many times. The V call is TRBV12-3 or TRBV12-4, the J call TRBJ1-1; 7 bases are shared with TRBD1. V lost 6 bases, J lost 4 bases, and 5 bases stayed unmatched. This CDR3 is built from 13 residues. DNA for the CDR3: TGTGCCAGCAGGCCGACAGGGCCCACTGAAGCTTTCTTT. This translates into CASRPTGPTEAFF.

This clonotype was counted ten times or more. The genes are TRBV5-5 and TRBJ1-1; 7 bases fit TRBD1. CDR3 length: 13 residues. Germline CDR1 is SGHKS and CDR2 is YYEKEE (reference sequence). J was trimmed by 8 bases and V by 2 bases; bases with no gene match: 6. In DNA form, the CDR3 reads TGTGCCAGCAGCTTCCTCGACAGGGAGGAAGCTTTCTTT. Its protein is CASSFLDREEAFF.

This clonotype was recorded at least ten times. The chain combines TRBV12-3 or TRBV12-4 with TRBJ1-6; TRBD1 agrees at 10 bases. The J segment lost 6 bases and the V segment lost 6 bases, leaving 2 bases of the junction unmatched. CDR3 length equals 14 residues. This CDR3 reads CASRTGGANSPLHF. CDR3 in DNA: TGTGCCAGCAGGACAGGGGGCGCTAATTCACCCCTCCACTTT.

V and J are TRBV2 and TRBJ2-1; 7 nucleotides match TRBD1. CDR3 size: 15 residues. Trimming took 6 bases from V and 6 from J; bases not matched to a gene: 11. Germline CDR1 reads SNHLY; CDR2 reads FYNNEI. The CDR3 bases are TGTGCCAGCAGCCCAAAGGGGGCACGACCCAATGAGCAGTTCTTC. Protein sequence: CASSPKGARPNEQFF.

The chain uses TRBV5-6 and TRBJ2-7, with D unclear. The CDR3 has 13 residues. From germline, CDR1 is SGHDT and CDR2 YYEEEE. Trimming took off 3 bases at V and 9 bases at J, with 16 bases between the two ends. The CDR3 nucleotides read TGTGCCAGCAGCTCAAGACCCGTACCCGGGCAGTACTTC. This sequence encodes CASSSRPVPGQYF.

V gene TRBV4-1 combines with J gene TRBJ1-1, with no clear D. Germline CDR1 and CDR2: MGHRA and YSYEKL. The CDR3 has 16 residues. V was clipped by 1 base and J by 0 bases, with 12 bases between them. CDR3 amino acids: CASSQASTPLNTEAFF. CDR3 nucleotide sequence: TGCGCCAGCAGCCAAGCCAGTACGCCTTTGAACACTGAAGCTTTCTTT.

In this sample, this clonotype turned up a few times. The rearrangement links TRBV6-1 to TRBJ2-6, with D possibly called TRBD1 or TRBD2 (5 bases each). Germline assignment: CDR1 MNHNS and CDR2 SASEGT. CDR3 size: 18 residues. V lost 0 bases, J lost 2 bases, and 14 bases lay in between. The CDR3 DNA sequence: TGTGCCAGCAGTGAAGCACCACCGGGACGGACTGGGGCCAACGTCCTGACTTTC. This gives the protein CASSEAPPGRTGANVLTF.

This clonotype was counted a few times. The CDR3 spells CASSYSTGAVYGYTF. The CDR3 DNA reads TGTGCCAGCAGTTACTCGACAGGGGCCGTCTATGGCTACACCTTC. The gene calls are TRBV6-5 and TRBJ1-2; 8 bases are a match to TRBD1. V shed 0 bases and J 4 bases; nucleotides not matched to a gene: 4. Germline lookup yields CDR1 MNHEY and CDR2 SVGAGI. CDR3 length: 15 amino acids.

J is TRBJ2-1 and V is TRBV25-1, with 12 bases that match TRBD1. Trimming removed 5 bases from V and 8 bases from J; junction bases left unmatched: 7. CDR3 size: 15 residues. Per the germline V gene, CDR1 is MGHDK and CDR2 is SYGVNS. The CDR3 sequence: CASSRSGTGGHEQFF. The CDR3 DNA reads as TGTGCCAGCAGTCGTAGTGGGACAGGGGGCCATGAGCAGTTCTTC.

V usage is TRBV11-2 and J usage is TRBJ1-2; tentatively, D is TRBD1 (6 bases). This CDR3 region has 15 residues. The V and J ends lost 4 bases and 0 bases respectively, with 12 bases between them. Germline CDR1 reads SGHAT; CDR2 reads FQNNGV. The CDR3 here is CASSSRDKANYGYTF. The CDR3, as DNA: TGTGCCAGCAGCTCCCGGGACAAAGCTAACTATGGCTACACCTTC.

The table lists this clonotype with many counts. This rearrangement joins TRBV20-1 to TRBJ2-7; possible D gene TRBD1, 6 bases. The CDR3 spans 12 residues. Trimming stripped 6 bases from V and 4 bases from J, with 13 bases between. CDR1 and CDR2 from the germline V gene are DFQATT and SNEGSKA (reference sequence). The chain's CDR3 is CSALYRGYEQYF. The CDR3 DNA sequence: TGCAGTGCCCTCTATAGGGGGTACGAGCAGTACTTC.

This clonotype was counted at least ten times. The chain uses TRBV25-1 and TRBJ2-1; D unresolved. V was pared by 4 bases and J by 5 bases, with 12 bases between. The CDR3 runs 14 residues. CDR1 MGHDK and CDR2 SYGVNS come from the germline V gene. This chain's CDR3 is CASSARRAHNEQFF. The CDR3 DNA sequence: TGTGCCAGCAGTGCCCGCCGGGCCCACAATGAGCAGTTCTTC. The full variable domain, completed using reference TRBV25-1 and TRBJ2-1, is EADIYQTPRYLVIGTGKKITLECSQTMGHDKMYWYQQDPGMELHLIHYSYGVNSTEKGDLSSESTVSRIRTEHFPLTLESARPSHTSQYLCASSARRAHNEQFFGPGTRLTVL.

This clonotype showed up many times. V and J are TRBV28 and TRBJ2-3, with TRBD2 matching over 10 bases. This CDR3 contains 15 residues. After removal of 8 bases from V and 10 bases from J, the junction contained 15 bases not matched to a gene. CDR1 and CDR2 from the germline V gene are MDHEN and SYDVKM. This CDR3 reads CASGLAERGRNAQYF. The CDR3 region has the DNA TGTGCCAGCGGACTAGCGGAGAGGGGGAGGAACGCGCAGTATTTT.

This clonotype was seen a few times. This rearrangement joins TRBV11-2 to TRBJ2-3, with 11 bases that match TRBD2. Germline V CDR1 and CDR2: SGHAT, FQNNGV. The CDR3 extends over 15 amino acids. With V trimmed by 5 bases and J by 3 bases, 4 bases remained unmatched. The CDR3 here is CASSDSGRGTDTQYF. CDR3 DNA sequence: TGTGCCAGCAGCGATAGCGGGAGGGGGACAGATACGCAGTATTTT. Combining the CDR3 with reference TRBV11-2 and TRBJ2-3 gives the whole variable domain EAGVAQSPRYKIIEKRQSVAFWCNPISGHATLYWYQQILGQGPKLLIQFQNNGVVDDSQLPKDRFSAERLKGVDSTLKIQPAKLEDSAVYLCASSDSGRGTDTQYFGPGTRLTVL.